The clone carrying this T cell receptor beta chain has a count of ten or more. Its matching antigen is unknown. CDR1 SGDLS and CDR2 YYNGEE come from the germline V gene. The CDR3 has 15 residues. The V and J ends lost 0 bases and 4 bases respectively, with 13 bases between them. This specimen comes from a study of regulatory T cells in long-lasting Graves disease. Whole-study findings and limits: Thyroid tissue was not studied; only peripheral blood was.

The time point denotes: newly diagnosed GD, antithyroid drugs for less than 3 months. RNA from PBMCs was the source of the TCR library. Arm-PCR of CDR3 regions and iRepertoire HTBI primers were the basis on which TCR beta libraries were built. One entry per CDR3 protein, called by TCRdb with MiXCR from the multiplex PCR reads. The data contain roughly 500,000 distinct CDR3 sequences, around 11% of them singletons. These sequences were also reported in another study, on T cells in Graves' hyperthyroidism and ophthalmopathy. That paper states: Hyperthyroidism was newly diagnosed in patients aged 18 to 65 (duration under 2 months). RT-PCR in the first round (using the HTBI primer set) targeted the TCR CDR3.

The V gene is TRBV9, the J gene TRBJ1-1, with D unresolved. Sequenced material: peripheral blood mononuclear cells (PBMCs), taken at new diagnosis, from a patient treated with antithyroid drugs. The sequence was collected from a woman under 40 with Graves disease. The CDR3 is CASSVGWTAGTEAFF. CDR3 bases: TGTGCCAGCAGCGTAGGATGGACCGCGGGCACTGAAGCTTTCTTT.